This TCR beta chain stems from a study of neurological immune-mediated disorders (dated by TCRdb to the late 2010s). Looking at the study overall: Among the approximately 34 multiple sclerosis patients, 31 had relapsing-remitting MS and 3 had secondary progressive MS. Using UMI-based sequencing, the study compared peripheral blood TCR-beta repertoires from patients with HTLV-I-associated myelopathy (HAM/TSP), patients with multiple sclerosis, and healthy controls. Alongside PBMC samples, the set of some 97 TCR-beta libraries contained longitudinal samples, technical triplicates, and paired CD4+ and CD8+ T-cell subsets that had been sorted. The cohort was made up of 68 subjects, consisting of about 14 HAM/TSP patients, some 35 multiple sclerosis patients and 20 healthy controls. What the authors observed across the whole study: The highest TCR clonal expansion was observed in HAM/TSP patients, whereas the lowest was observed in MS patients, even when compared with healthy controls. The MS cluster showed no association with clinical or MRI features, and the authors stated that larger cohorts are needed. Across subjects, expanded clones never shared an identical CDR3 amino acid sequence, which suggests that the TCR-beta repertoires in every group were private. Phylogenetic analysis grouped repertoires from 18 of 34 MS patients into a cluster of related CDR3 sequences, suggesting a possible repertoire-level signature.

Unsorted PBMC libraries were generated from 2 million PBMCs stored in RNAlater at -80 °C until RNA extraction. Multiple sclerosis patients were enrolled in a US clinical protocol under which disease progression was evaluated by magnetic resonance imaging. Peripheral blood was subjected to Ficoll-Hypaque density gradient centrifugation to isolate PBMCs, which were then cryopreserved in liquid nitrogen. The CDR3 length is 14 residues, termini included. The entry retains the CDR3 DNA only, 42 bases that are in frame from base 1. The V end loses 4 bases and the J end loses 0 bases, and a stretch of 10 bases separates them. Taken from the germline V gene, the CDR1 and CDR2 loops are SQVTM and ANQGSEA. This clonotype showed up just a few times. The antigen it recognizes is unknown. A much larger clone differs from this one at a single base, so this may be a read error. The conserved phenylalanine or tryptophan normally closing the CDR3 is absent here, so this likely arose from a read error.

cDNA was synthesized by template-switch 5'RACE using a primer with a 10-nucleotide random unique molecular identifier that tagged each TCR transcript. Over 180 million TCR-beta sequences, covering 15-18 subjects, were produced in each sequencing run. The RNeasy kit was used for extraction of total RNA. The KAPA Real-time Library Amplification kit was used to amplify TCR-beta VDJ regions with primers for the TCR constant region and the 5'RACE anchor. A first PCR added sample indexes and Illumina adaptors, and a second PCR then raised library yield. After Ampure bead purification, the TCR product of roughly 650 bp was size-selected on a 2% E-gel SizeSelection system. Library quality was checked on a Bioanalyzer, concentration was measured with Qubit, and libraries were quantified with the Kapa Library Quantification kit before pooling. An Illumina HiSeq 2500 was used to sequence the libraries paired-end at 2 x 150 bp. To increase sequence diversity, roughly 24-32% phiX was spiked into each library pool. The original pipeline was this. The UMI-based MiGEC pipeline processed quality-filtered reads and removed over 80% of raw TCR sequences during error correction. VDJ genes were aligned to IMGT germline references, and clonotypes were defined by unique CDR3 amino acid sequence plus V-J genes. VDJtools evaluated clonal expansion, Shannon diversity and CDR3 relatedness (CalcPairwiseDistances, ClusterSamples); CLCbio workbench built phylogenetic trees. Using coefficient-of-variation modelling across technical triplicates, the study counted a clone as expanded if it had at least 8 unique UMIs. TCRdb trimmed public reads at Q25 via fastp, called clones via MiXCR and kept in-frame beta chains. Records with the same CDR3 protein are collapsed into one entry carrying the most frequent genes and DNA. The V and J calls follow TCRdb's processing rather than the paper's. The sample table shows 85,000 to 90,000 distinct CDR3 sequences, and 3% to 4% are seen once. The ten largest make up 2.9% of the sample.

This sequence was found in a woman aged 50 to 60 with multiple sclerosis. The chain couples TRBV29-1 to TRBJ2-4, with TRBD2 as a weak D call on 5 bases. The specimen sequenced was PBMCs. The CDR3 is CSVVGGSAKNIQYC. DNA sequence: TGCAGCGTTGTCGGCGGGTCAGCCAAAAACATTCAGTACTGC.